This TCR beta chain was recovered during a study of T cell responses to AZD1222 COVID-19 vaccine. Whole-study results and caveats: Reports indicate that nearly half of spike-specific TCRs are directed at unmutated variant regions. No day 14 peak samples; only post-peak repertoires were characterized.

As concerns this clone: Its antigen remains unknown.

V was trimmed by 4 bases and J by 6 bases, leaving 10 bases between them. Germline V gene lookup returns CDR1 SGHRS and CDR2 YFSETQ. The CDR3 sequence is 12 residues long. Repertoires were generated with immunoSEQ multiplex PCR, while TCRdb's copy carries only in-frame clones and drops some. Among 150,000 or so clones listed, about 90% were seen once. This clonotype was obtained from an adult in good health. The sample here was peripheral blood, taken on day 0 of AZD1222 vaccination. The chain carries TRBV5-1 and TRBJ1-2; D is unclear. DNA of the CDR3: TGCGCCAGCAGCCCCTCTGGGAATGGCTACACCTTC. This sequence encodes CASSPSGNGYTF.